This TCR beta chain derives from a study of vaccination effects on CD4 cells after COVID-19. Study-level points and caveats: Both infection-induced and vaccine-induced clones contracted markedly at late post-vaccination timepoints. Few convalescent patients and no early post-infection timepoints were included in the study.

Profiled with immunoSEQ multiplex PCR; TCRdb holds only in-frame clones, not every one. The sample lists more than 11,000 clones, 72% occurring once. About this clone itself: The antigen is unknown.

Peptide-pool stimulation followed by sequencing identified expanded antigen-specific CD4+ clonotypes in the ViraFEST assay. Having been cultured for around ten days, the cells underwent CD4+ T cell isolation. The cohort was immunized with two doses of either the BNT162b2 or mRNA-1273 vaccine. Every well housed two million PBMC, which grew in culture alongside about 9 IU/ml IL-2 and 8.5 to 10 ug/ml peptides. Replacing half the medium with IL-2 medium was done on days 3 and 7. CDR1 is SGHNT and CDR2 is YYREEE in the germline V gene (reference sequence). V was shortened by 4 bases and J by 1 base, with 14 bases between the two germline ends. This CDR3 contains 16 residues.

This sequence originates from a human donor who received a COVID-19 vaccine. This specimen consisted of CD4+ T cells from PBMCs cultured with SARS-CoV-2 spike peptides, obtained after COVID-19 vaccination. The gene calls are TRBV5-4 and TRBJ2-2; D may correspond to TRBD1 or TRBD2 (5 bases each). The CDR3 sequence is CASSLPGTVNTGELFF. Written as DNA, the CDR3 is TGTGCCAGCAGCCTCCCGGGGACGGTGAACACCGGGGAGCTGTTTTTT.